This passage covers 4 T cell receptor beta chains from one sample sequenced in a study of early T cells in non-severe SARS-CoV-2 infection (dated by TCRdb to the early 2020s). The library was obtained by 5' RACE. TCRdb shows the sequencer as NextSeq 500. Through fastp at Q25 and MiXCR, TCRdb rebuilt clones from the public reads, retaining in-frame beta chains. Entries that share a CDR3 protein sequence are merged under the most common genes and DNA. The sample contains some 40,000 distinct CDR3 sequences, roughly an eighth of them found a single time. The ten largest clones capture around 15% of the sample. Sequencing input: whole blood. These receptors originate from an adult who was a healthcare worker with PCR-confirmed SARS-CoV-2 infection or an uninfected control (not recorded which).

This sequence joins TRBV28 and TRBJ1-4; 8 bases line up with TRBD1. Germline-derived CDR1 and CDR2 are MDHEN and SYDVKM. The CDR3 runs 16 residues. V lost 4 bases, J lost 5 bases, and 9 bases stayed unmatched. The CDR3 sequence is CASSSYPGQANEKLFF. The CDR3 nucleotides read TGTGCCAGCAGTTCGTATCCGGGACAGGCGAATGAAAAACTGTTTTTT.

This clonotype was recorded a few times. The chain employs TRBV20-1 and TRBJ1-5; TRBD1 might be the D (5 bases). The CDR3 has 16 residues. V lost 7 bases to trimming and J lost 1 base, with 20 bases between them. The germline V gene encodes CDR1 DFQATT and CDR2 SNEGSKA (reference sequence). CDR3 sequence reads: CSVTAGNLESNQPQHF. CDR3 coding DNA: TGCAGTGTGACCGCAGGGAATTTGGAAAGCAATCAGCCCCAGCATTTT.

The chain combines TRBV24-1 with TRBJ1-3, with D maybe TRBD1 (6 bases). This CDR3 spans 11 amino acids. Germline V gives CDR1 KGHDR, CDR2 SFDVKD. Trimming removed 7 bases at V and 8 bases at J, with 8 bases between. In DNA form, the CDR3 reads TGTGCCACCAGCAACAGGGACACCATATATTTT. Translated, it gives CATSNRDTIYF.

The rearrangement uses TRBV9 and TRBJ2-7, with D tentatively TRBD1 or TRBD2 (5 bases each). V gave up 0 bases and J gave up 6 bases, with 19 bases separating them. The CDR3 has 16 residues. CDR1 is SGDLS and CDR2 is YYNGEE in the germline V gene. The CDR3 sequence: CASSVEIKGPLSEQYF. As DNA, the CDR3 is TGTGCCAGCAGCGTAGAAATCAAGGGACCCCTAAGCGAGCAGTACTTC.